The T cell receptor (beta chain) under discussion was sequenced for a study of blood T cell repertoires in COVID-19. Study as a whole: Donors in the United States, Italy and Spain gave samples during acute or convalescent COVID-19. T cells, B-cell-depleted T cells, or PBMCs provided the cDNA or gDNA that served as material.

Per the original methods: From reference gene primer amplification, estimates of nucleated cell counts were derived. Assay used: immunoSEQ multiplex PCR; TCRdb lists only in-frame clones, some missing. V and J calls plus clone size are reproduced from that table; the DNA served to infer D and trimming. Among approximately 270,000 clones, around 82% were seen once, and the ten largest hold about 1%. Seattle's enrolled individuals joined amid active infection and were then monitored longitudinally. Sequencing was done on a sample of peripheral blood. This receptor was identified in a human donor with COVID-19, enrolled during active disease. The donor label of this sample is uncertain.

The CDR3 nucleotides read TGTGCCATCAGCCAGAGGACAGGGGAGAATCAGCCCCAGCATTTT. Protein product: CAISQRTGENQPQHF. The chain employs TRBV10-3 and TRBJ1-5; 9 positions match TRBD1. This CDR3 is built from 15 residues. Unmatched junction bases numbered 7, after V lost 6 bases and J lost 4 bases. Germline V gene lookup returns CDR1 ENHRY and CDR2 SYGVKD.